The 27 T cell receptor beta chains below all came from one sample that was sequenced in a study of blood T cell repertoires in COVID-19. Generated by immunoSEQ multiplex PCR, the TCRdb table keeps only in-frame clones and is missing some. The sample lists 100,000 to 150,000 clones; approximately 80% were seen once. Sequenced material: peripheral blood. The receptors stem from a man between 65 and 85 years old with acute or convalescent COVID-19.

The rearrangement joins TRBV4-1 to TRBJ2-1, with no clear D. The CDR3 loop spans 14 amino acids. Trimming removed 2 bases from V and 8 bases from J, with 13 bases in between. CDR1 and CDR2 from the germline V gene are MGHRA and YSYEKL. This chain's CDR3 is CASSQFQVRYEQFF. DNA for the CDR3: TGCGCCAGCAGCCAATTTCAGGTTAGGTATGAGCAGTTCTTC.

The chain uses TRBV27 and TRBJ2-7, with 12 bases fitting TRBD2. The CDR3 extends over 15 amino acids. Germline V CDR1 and CDR2: MNHEY, SMNVEV (reference sequence). The V gene end was trimmed by 4 bases and the J gene end by 4 bases; junction bases not matched to a gene: 5. CDR3 region: CASSSRTSGIYEQYF. Here the CDR3 DNA reads TGTGCCAGCAGTTCCCGGACTAGCGGGATATACGAGCAGTACTTC.

The CDR3 spells CASSPQSGGGETQYF. For the CDR3, the DNA is TGTGCCAGCTCTCCCCAGAGCGGGGGAGGGGAGACCCAGTACTTC. The chain joins TRBV18 to TRBJ2-5; 8 bases fit TRBD2. Trimming took 6 bases from V and 5 from J; bases not matched to a gene: 11. This CDR3 is 15 amino acids long. CDR1 and CDR2 from the germline V gene are KGHSH and LQKENI.

This clone has only one observation. The J gene is TRBJ2-7, the V gene TRBV11-3; 12 bases map to TRBD2. Germline V gene sequence: CDR1 SGHNT, CDR2 YENEEA. CDR3 length: 15 amino acids. J gave up 4 bases and V 5 bases, and 6 bases lay outside the gene matches. The CDR3 sequence: CASSPGTSGLYEQYF. The CDR3 region has the DNA TGTGCCAGCAGCCCCGGGACTAGCGGGCTATACGAGCAGTACTTC.

The chain carries TRBV11-1 and TRBJ1-1; D is perhaps TRBD1 (6 bases). V lost 3 bases, J lost 0 bases, and 14 bases lay in between. Germline V CDR1 and CDR2: SGHAT, FQDESV (reference sequence). CDR3 length: 16 amino acids. CDR3 DNA: TGTGCCAGCAGCTTTCTTCCTGGACAGCTGAACACTGAAGCTTTCTTT. Translation: CASSFLPGQLNTEAFF.

The chain has TRBV5-1 and TRBJ2-1, with 8 bases aligning to TRBD1. The CDR3 runs 15 residues. Germline CDR1 and CDR2: SGHRS and YFSETQ. V shed 0 bases and J 7 bases; nucleotides not matched to a gene: 6. The DNA of the CDR3 is TGCGCCAGCAGCTTGGAAGCGACAGGGGTAAATGAGCAGTTCTTC. Its translation: CASSLEATGVNEQFF.

V gene TRBV24-1 combines with J gene TRBJ2-3; 16 bases are a match to TRBD2. Trimming cost V 3 bases and J 2 bases; bases outside gene matches: 7. There are 19 residues in the CDR3. Germline CDR1 is KGHDR and CDR2 is SFDVKD. CDR3 amino acids: CATSDPGLAGGPNTDTQYF. The CDR3 coding sequence is TGTGCCACCAGTGATCCGGGACTAGCGGGAGGGCCTAACACAGATACGCAGTATTTT.

This chain links TRBV6-5 with TRBJ2-7, with a weak D call TRBD1 (5 bases). The CDR3 runs 14 residues. From germline, CDR1 is MNHEY and CDR2 SVGAGI. Trimming stripped 0 bases from V and 6 bases from J, with 12 bases between. The CDR3 protein is CASSYSPGLPEQYF. The DNA of the CDR3 is TGTGCCAGCAGTTACTCCCCAGGGCTCCCCGAGCAGTACTTC.

The rearrangement uses TRBV7-6 and TRBJ2-7; perhaps TRBD2 as D (6 bases). CDR3 length: 15 residues. CDR1 is SGHVS, CDR2 FNYEAQ, per germline. V dropped 2 bases and J dropped 2 bases, with 13 bases sitting between them. CDR3 nucleotide sequence: TGTGCCAGCAGCTTAAATTCTGGACTAACCTACGAGCAGTACTTC. Amino acid sequence: CASSLNSGLTYEQYF.

The CDR3 DNA follows: TGTGCCAGCAGTCAGGGATCTAACTATGGCTACACCTTC. Amino acids: CASSQGSNYGYTF. The chain links TRBV9 to TRBJ1-2, with a tentative D call TRBD1 (5 bases). V lost 5 bases, J lost 0 bases, and 8 bases lay in between. This CDR3 contains 13 residues. CDR1 SGDLS and CDR2 YYNGEE come from the germline V gene.

This clone showed up just a few times. The J gene is TRBJ2-7, the V gene TRBV5-1; D remains ambiguous. Per germline, CDR1 SGHRS and CDR2 YFSETQ. The CDR3 extends over 12 amino acids. Trimming cost V 3 bases and J 1 base, with 5 bases left between them. CDR3 nucleotide sequence: TGCGCCAGCAGCTCAGATTCCTACGAGCAGTACTTC. It is translated as CASSSDSYEQYF.

This sequence joins TRBV18 and TRBJ2-5; unclear D gene. V was pared by 3 bases and J by 1 base, with 9 bases between. Looked up from germline, CDR1 is KGHSH and CDR2 is LQKENI. The CDR3 sequence is 14 residues long. The CDR3 DNA follows: TGTGCCAGCTCACCGAAGCTGATCCAAGAGACCCAGTACTTC. It codes for CASSPKLIQETQYF.

In this sample, this clone turned up a few times. The rearrangement links TRBV6-4 to TRBJ2-3; D assignment may be TRBD1 or TRBD2 (6 bases each). V was cut by 10 bases and J by 0 bases, with 17 bases left in between. This CDR3 is 15 amino acids long. Germline CDR1 and CDR2: MRHNA and SNTAGT. The CDR3 spells CATRRGFTSTDTQYF. The CDR3 DNA sequence: TGTGCCACCAGGAGGGGGTTTACTAGCACAGATACGCAGTATTTT.

The chain joins TRBV6-2 or TRBV6-3 to TRBJ2-5, with D perhaps TRBD2 (5 bases). The CDR3 extends over 15 amino acids. The V and J ends lost 6 bases and 5 bases respectively, with 19 bases between them. In germline, CDR1 is MNHEY, CDR2 SVGEGT. CDR3 coding DNA: TGTGCCAGCAGCCCCCGGGGAGACCTTGGGGAGACCCAGTACTTC. Amino acid sequence: CASSPRGDLGETQYF.

V gene TRBV15 combines with J gene TRBJ2-2; 10 positions match TRBD1. Germline lookup yields CDR1 LNHNV and CDR2 YYDKDF (reference sequence). The trim removed 1 base at V and 6 bases at J, leaving 2 bases unmatched. The CDR3 loop spans 15 amino acids. This CDR3 is CATSRGTGGSGELFF. The CDR3 bases are TGTGCCACCAGCAGAGGGACAGGGGGTTCCGGGGAGCTGTTTTTT. The complete variable domain, with remaining parts taken from reference TRBV15 and TRBJ2-2, reads DAMVIQNPRYQVTQFGKPVTLSCSQTLNHNVMYWYQQKSSQAPKLLFHYYDKDFNNEADTPDNFQSRRPNTSFCFLDIRSPGLGDTAMYLCATSRGTGGSGELFFGEGSRLTVL.

This chain connects TRBV5-1 to TRBJ2-1, with 9 bases aligning to TRBD2. With 0 bases clipped from V and 4 bases from J, the junction kept 2 bases outside the gene matches. CDR1 and CDR2 from the germline V gene are SGHRS and YFSETQ. CDR3 size: 15 residues. The CDR3 reads CASSLVAGVYNEQFF. The DNA for the CDR3 is TGCGCCAGCAGCTTGGTAGCGGGGGTATACAATGAGCAGTTCTTC. Variable domain in full (rest from reference TRBV5-1 and TRBJ2-1): KAGVTQTPRYLIKTRGQQVTLSCSPISGHRSVSWYQQTPGQGLQFLFEYFSETQRNKGNFPGRFSGRQFSNSRSEMNVSTLELGDSALYLCASSLVAGVYNEQFFGPGTRLTVL.

This chain joins TRBV5-6 and TRBJ2-1, with TRBD2 matching 8 bases. Germline CDR1 is SGHDT and CDR2 is YYEEEE. CDR3 length: 17 amino acids. The ends lost 0 bases at V and 4 bases at J; junction bases unmatched: 9. The CDR3 bases are TGTGCCAGCAGCTTGGGGGCGGCACTAGCGGTTTACAATGAGCAGTTCTTC. Its protein product is CASSLGAALAVYNEQFF.

CDR3 amino acids: CASREAENTEAFF. The CDR3 nucleotides read TGCGCCAGCCGAGAGGCGGAGAACACTGAAGCTTTCTTT. This chain links TRBV5-1 with TRBJ1-1; D unresolved. From germline, CDR1 is SGHRS and CDR2 YFSETQ. The CDR3 has 13 amino acids. The germline V and J ends were trimmed by 7 bases and 1 base, with 11 bases remaining between them.

The genes are TRBV19 and TRBJ2-7; TRBD1 matches at 12 bases. V shed 10 bases and J 5 bases; nucleotides not matched to a gene: 9. This CDR3 has 14 amino acids. Germline CDR1 and CDR2: LNHDA and SQIVND (reference sequence). CDR3 nucleotides: TGTGCCACCACCCCAGGGACAGGGGGCCACGAGCAGTACTTC. This sequence encodes CATTPGTGGHEQYF.

This sequence joins TRBV30 and TRBJ2-1, with D possibly matching TRBD1 (6 bases). CDR1 is GTSNPN and CDR2 is SVGIG in the germline V gene (reference sequence). This CDR3 is built from 16 residues. V was trimmed by 3 bases and J by 0 bases, leaving 15 bases between them. Written as DNA, the CDR3 is TGTGCCTGGAGGGACCAAACAGGGAGCTCCTACAATGAGCAGTTCTTC. It codes for CAWRDQTGSSYNEQFF.

The chain couples TRBV5-1 to TRBJ2-2; D gene unclear. The CDR3 covers 16 residues. Germline CDR1 reads SGHRS; CDR2 reads YFSETQ. Trimming stripped 0 bases from V and 7 bases from J, with 16 bases between. Here the CDR3 reads CASSLAVERRGGELFF. The DNA for the CDR3 is TGCGCCAGCAGCTTGGCCGTAGAGAGAAGAGGCGGGGAGCTGTTTTTT.

J is TRBJ2-1 and V is TRBV2; 12 bases line up with TRBD1. The CDR3 loop spans 15 amino acids. V lost 4 bases to trimming and J lost 8 bases; unmatched junction nucleotides: 6. Per the germline V gene, CDR1 is SNHLY and CDR2 is FYNNEI. The chain's CDR3 is CASSAGTGGRDEQFF. CDR3 bases: TGTGCCAGCAGTGCCGGGACAGGGGGCCGGGATGAGCAGTTCTTC.

The chain links TRBV5-1 to TRBJ1-6; tentative D call: TRBD1 (5 bases). Germline-derived CDR1 and CDR2 are SGHRS and YFSETQ. This CDR3 contains 15 residues. V was clipped by 4 bases and J by 7 bases, with 15 bases between them. In nucleotides, the CDR3 is TGCGCCAGCAGCCCGTTGACAGTACAGAATTCACCCCTCCACTTT. Translated, it gives CASSPLTVQNSPLHF.

This chain connects TRBV5-1 to TRBJ2-1, with 9 positions matching TRBD2. The CDR3 covers 15 residues. V gave up 0 bases and J gave up 8 bases; unmatched junction bases: 6. CDR1 is SGHRS, CDR2 YFSETQ, per germline. The CDR3 DNA sequence: TGCGCCAGCAGCTTGGTCATAGCGGGGGAGTATGAGCAGTTCTTC. It specifies CASSLVIAGEYEQFF.

This clone appeared a few times. The chain recombines TRBV10-3 with TRBJ2-5, with a possible D match to TRBD1 (7 bases). Deletions cut 4 bases from V and 1 base from J, with 10 bases between. The germline V gene encodes CDR1 ENHRY and CDR2 SYGVKD. The CDR3 has 14 residues. The CDR3 is CAISGGDSQETQYF. Here the CDR3 DNA reads TGTGCCATCAGTGGGGGGGACAGCCAAGAGACCCAGTACTTC.

The V call is TRBV7-9, the J call TRBJ2-1; 8 nucleotides match TRBD1. The V gene's germline CDR1 is SEHNR and CDR2 FQNEAQ (reference sequence). CDR3 length: 16 amino acids. The trim removed 5 bases at V and 2 bases at J, leaving 8 bases unmatched. The CDR3 DNA sequence: TGTGCCAGCAGCCCCCGGACAGGGAAGGCCTACAATGAGCAGTTCTTC. Protein product: CASSPRTGKAYNEQFF.

This chain uses TRBV27 with TRBJ2-5; D is possibly TRBD2 (7 bases). Germline V gene lookup returns CDR1 MNHEY and CDR2 SMNVEV (reference sequence). The CDR3 totals 14 residues. The ends were cut back, 6 bases at V and 4 bases at J, with 15 bases in the middle. The CDR3 loop is CASRGGAQRETQYF. In DNA, the CDR3 is TGTGCCAGCAGGGGGGGGGCTCAGCGAGAGACCCAGTACTTC.